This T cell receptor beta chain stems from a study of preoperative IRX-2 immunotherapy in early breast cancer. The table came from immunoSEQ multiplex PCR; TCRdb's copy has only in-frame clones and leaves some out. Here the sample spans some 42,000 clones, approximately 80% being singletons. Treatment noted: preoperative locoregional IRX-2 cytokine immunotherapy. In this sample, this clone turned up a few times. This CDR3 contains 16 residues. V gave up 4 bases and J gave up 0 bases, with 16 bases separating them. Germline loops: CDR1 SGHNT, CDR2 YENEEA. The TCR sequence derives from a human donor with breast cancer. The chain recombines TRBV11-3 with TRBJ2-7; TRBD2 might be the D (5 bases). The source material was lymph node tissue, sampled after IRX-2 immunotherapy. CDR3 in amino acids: CASSSPEERSSYEQYF. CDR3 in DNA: TGTGCCAGCAGCTCCCCGGAGGAGCGGAGCTCCTACGAGCAGTACTTC.